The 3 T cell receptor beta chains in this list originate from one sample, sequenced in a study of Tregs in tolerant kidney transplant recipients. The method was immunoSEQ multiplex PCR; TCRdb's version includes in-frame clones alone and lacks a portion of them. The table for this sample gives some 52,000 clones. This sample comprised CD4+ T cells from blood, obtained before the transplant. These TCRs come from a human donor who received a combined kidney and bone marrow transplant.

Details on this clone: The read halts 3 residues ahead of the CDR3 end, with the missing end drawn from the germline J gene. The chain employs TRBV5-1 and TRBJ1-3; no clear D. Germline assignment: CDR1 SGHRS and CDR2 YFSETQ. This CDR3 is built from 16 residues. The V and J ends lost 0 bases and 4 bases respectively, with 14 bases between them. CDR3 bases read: TGCGCCAGCAGCTTGGCGTCAGTCAATGTCGGAAACACC. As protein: CASSLASVNVGNT. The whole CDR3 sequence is CASSLASVNVGNTIYF.

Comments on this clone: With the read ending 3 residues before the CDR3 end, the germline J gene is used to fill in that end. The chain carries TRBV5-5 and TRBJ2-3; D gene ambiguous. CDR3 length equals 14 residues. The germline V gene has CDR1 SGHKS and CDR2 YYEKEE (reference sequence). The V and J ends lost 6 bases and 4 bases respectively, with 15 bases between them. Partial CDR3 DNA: TGTGCCAGCACCCCGTCCCCCTCGTCAGATACG. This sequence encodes CASTPSPSSDT. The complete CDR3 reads CASTPSPSSDTQYF.

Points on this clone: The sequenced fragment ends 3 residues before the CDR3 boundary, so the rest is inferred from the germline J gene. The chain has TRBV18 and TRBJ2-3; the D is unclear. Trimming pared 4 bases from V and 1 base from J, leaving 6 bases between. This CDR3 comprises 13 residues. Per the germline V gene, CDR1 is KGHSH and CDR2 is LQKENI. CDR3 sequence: CASSLSGTDTQYF. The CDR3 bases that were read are TGTGCCAGCTCACTCTCGGGCACAGATACG.